This is a list of T cell receptor beta chains from one sample in a study of T cells after yellow fever vaccination. TCRdb re-derived calls from the 5' RACE reads in MiXCR, one entry per CDR3 protein. This sample yields 300,000 to 400,000 distinct CDR3 sequences, of which more than 8.5% are seen a single time; roughly 18% belongs to the top ten. Source: PBMCs, taken on the day of the first yellow fever vaccination. These receptors were obtained from a man between 18 and 29 years old who received the YFV17D yellow fever vaccine. Both conserved end residues are part of each CDR3. A D gene is named only where the DNA matches it firmly. The listing skips clone size in some rows; elsewhere it reads once, few, many or a size class.

.	TRBV6-5	TRBJ1-5	.	TGTGCCAGCAGTTACTCGACGGTTCCTCAGCCCCAGCATTTT	CASSYSTVPQPQHF
.	TRBV7-2	TRBJ2-7	.	TGTGCCAGCAGCTTAGGGAGTTCGGGAAACGAGCAGTACTTC	CASSLGSSGNEQYF
.	TRBV4-1	TRBJ1-2	.	TGCGCCAGCAGCCCACCGACAGGATCCGGCTACACCTTC	CASSPPTGSGYTF
few	TRBV28	TRBJ1-5	.	TGTGCCAGCAGTACCCAGGGGAATCAGCCCCAGCATTTT	CASSTQGNQPQHF
many	TRBV6-5	TRBJ2-1	TRBD2	TGTGCCAGCGTTAGCGGGGGGGCCTACAATGAGCAGTTCTTC	CASVSGGAYNEQFF
few	TRBV3-1	TRBJ2-5	.	TGTGCCAGCAGCCAAGAGGCACCCATGGAGACCCAGTACTTC	CASSQEAPMETQYF
.	TRBV5-1	TRBJ1-2	.	TGCGCCAGCAGCTTGGAGTTTGTGAACTATGGCTACACCTTC	CASSLEFVNYGYTF
few	TRBV7-2	TRBJ1-1	TRBD1	TGTGCCAGCAGCCCAACCTCCAGGGGGCTACTTGGGCCTGAAGCTTTCTTT	CASSPTSRGLLGPEAFF
many	TRBV5-1	TRBJ1-4	.	TGCGCCAGCAGCATAGGACAGACAACTAATGAAAAACTGTTTTTT	CASSIGQTTNEKLFF
many	TRBV16	TRBJ2-7	TRBD1	TGTGCCAGCAGCCAATTTCCGACAGGGTCCTACGAGCAGTACTTC	CASSQFPTGSYEQYF
few	TRBV28	TRBJ1-4	.	TGTGCCAGCAGTTTAGATATCTTTCGGGAAAAACTGTTTTTT	CASSLDIFREKLFF
.	TRBV29-1	TRBJ2-1	TRBD1	TGCAGCGTAATCGGACAGGCTATTGAGCAGTTCTTC	CSVIGQAIEQFF
few	TRBV4-1	TRBJ1-5	TRBD1	TGCGCCAGCAGCCCTATCAGGGGGCCCCGTCATCAGCCCCAGCATTTT	CASSPIRGPRHQPQHF
few	TRBV7-2	TRBJ1-5	.	TGTGCCAGCAGCATGGACGGGAATCAGCCCCAGCATTTT	CASSMDGNQPQHF
.	TRBV14	TRBJ1-2	.	TGTGCCAGCAGCCCCACGACAGGAACACTCTATGGCTACACCTTC	CASSPTTGTLYGYTF
.	TRBV5-1	TRBJ1-3	.	TGCGCCAGCAGCTTGCCCGACAGGTTCTCTGGAAACACCATATATTTT	CASSLPDRFSGNTIYF
.	TRBV11-2	TRBJ2-5	TRBD2	TGTGCCAGCAGCCTCGGCGGTAGCGGGGGTTATGGGGAGACCCAGTACTTC	CASSLGGSGGYGETQYF
few	TRBV6-1	TRBJ1-2	TRBD1	TGTGCCAGCGGACAGGGGGCTAGCTATGGCTACACCTTC	CASGQGASYGYTF
.	TRBV3-1	TRBJ2-3	.	TGTGCCAGCAGCCAAGGGGTAATGTCAGATACGCAGTATTTT	CASSQGVMSDTQYF
.	TRBV6-5	TRBJ1-1	.	TGTGCCAGCAGTTGGGACGGAGAGAGCACTGAAGCTTTCTTT	CASSWDGESTEAFF
few	TRBV6-5	TRBJ2-7	.	TGTGCCAGCAGTAACAGGGACGGTGTTTACGAGCAGTACTTC	CASSNRDGVYEQYF
few	TRBV12-3/TRBV12-4	TRBJ1-2	.	TGTGCCAGCACCCGAAAGGACAGCGGTGGTGATGGCTACACCTTC	CASTRKDSGGDGYTF
many	TRBV5-1	TRBJ1-2	TRBD1	TGCGCCAGCAGCTTGCCCGCAGGGGGGAAGGGCTACACCTTC	CASSLPAGGKGYTF
.	TRBV29-1	TRBJ2-5	.	TGCAGCGTTGATATGGTTCAGGGTATAGAGACCCAGTACTTC	CSVDMVQGIETQYF
.	TRBV10-3	TRBJ2-5	TRBD1	TGTGCCATCTCGGTGACAGGGCAAGAGACCCAGTACTTC	CAISVTGQETQYF
many	TRBV19	TRBJ2-3	TRBD1	TGTGCCAGTAGTCCCTGGGACAGGGGAGAAGATACGCAGTATTTT	CASSPWDRGEDTQYF